This TCR beta chain was recorded in a study of OX40 agonist ivuxolimab in advanced cancers. The wider study: Every 2 weeks, patients received ivuxolimab intravenously, dosed at 0.01 to 10 mg/kg. Patients with prior anti-PD-1, anti-PD-L1 or anti-CTLA-4 therapy were eligible; roughly 40% had some. The dose-escalation cohort was over 65% male, with a mean age of about 58 years, ranging about 23 to 90. Study observations and caveats: The study found that CD8+ T cells averaged more expanded clones than CD4+.

The CDR3 loop spans 14 amino acids. Germline V CDR1 and CDR2: MGHRA, YSYEKL. The ends were cut back, 1 base at V and 3 bases at J, with 9 bases in the middle. Notes on this clone: Its cognate antigen is unknown.

Sequencing was performed with immunoSEQ multiplex PCR; in TCRdb, only in-frame clones are kept and a portion is missing. Of 34,000 or so clones in the sample, just over 90% were seen once. The sequence was obtained from an adult with an advanced solid tumor such as melanoma, head and neck, liver or kidney cancer. The sequencing here drew on CD4+ or CD8+ T cells sorted from blood, taken in a trial of the OX40 agonist ivuxolimab. The V gene is TRBV4-1, the J gene TRBJ1-1; a weak D match, TRBD1 (6 bases). CDR3 nucleotide sequence: TGCGCCAGCAGCCAAGGGAACAGGGACACTGAAGCTTTCTTT. Translating gives CASSQGNRDTEAFF.